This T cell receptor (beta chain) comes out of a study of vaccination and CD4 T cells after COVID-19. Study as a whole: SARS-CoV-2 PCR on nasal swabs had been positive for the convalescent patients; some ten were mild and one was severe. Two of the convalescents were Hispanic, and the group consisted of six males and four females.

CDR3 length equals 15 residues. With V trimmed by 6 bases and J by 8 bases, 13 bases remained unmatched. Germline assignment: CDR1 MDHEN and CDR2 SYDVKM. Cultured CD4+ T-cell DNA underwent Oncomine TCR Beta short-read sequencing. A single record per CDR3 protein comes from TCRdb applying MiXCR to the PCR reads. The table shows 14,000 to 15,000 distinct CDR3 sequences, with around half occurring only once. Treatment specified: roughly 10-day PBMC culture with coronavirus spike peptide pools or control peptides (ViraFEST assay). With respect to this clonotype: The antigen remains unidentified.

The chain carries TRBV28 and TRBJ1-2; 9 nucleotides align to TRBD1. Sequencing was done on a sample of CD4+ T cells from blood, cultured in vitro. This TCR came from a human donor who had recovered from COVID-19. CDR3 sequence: CASSTLGQGLSGYTF. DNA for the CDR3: TGTGCCAGCAGCACCTTGGGACAGGGACTCAGCGGCTACACCTTC.